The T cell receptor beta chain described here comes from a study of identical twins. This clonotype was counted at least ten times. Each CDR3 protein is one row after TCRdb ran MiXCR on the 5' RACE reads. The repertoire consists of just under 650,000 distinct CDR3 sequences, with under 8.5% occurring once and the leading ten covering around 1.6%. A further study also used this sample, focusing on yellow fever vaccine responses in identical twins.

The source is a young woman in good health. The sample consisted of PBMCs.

CDR3 sequence: CASSPQGHQPQHF. In DNA form, the CDR3 reads TGTGCCAGCAGTCCCCAGGGTCATCAGCCCCAGCATTTT. This sequence joins TRBV6-1 and TRBJ1-5; D is possibly TRBD1 (5 bases). Trimming took 5 bases from V and 5 from J, leaving 10 bases between them. Germline V CDR1 and CDR2: MNHNS, SASEGT. CDR3 length equals 13 residues.